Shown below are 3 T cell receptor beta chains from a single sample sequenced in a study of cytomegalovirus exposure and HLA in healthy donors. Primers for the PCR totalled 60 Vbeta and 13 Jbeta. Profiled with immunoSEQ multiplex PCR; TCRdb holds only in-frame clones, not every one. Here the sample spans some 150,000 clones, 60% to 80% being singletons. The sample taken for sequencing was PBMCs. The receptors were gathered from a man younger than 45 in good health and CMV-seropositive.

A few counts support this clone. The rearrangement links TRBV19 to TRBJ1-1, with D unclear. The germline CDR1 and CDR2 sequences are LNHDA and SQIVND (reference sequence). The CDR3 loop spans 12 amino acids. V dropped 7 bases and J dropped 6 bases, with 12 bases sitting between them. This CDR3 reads CASTPWWPEAFF. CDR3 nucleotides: TGTGCCAGTACCCCATGGTGGCCTGAAGCTTTCTTT.

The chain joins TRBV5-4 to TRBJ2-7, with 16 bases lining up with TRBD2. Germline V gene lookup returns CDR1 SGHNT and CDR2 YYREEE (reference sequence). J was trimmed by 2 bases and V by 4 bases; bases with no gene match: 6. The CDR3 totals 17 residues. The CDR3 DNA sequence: TGTGCCAGCAGCCCGGGGGGACTAGCGGGAGGGACCTACGAGCAGTACTTC. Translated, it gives CASSPGGLAGGTYEQYF.

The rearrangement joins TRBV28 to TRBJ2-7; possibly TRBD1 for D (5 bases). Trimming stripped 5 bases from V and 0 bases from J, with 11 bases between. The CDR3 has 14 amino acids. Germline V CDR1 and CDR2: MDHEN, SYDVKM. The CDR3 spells CASSHAGPSYEQYF. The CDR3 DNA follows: TGTGCCAGCAGTCATGCAGGGCCCTCCTACGAGCAGTACTTC.